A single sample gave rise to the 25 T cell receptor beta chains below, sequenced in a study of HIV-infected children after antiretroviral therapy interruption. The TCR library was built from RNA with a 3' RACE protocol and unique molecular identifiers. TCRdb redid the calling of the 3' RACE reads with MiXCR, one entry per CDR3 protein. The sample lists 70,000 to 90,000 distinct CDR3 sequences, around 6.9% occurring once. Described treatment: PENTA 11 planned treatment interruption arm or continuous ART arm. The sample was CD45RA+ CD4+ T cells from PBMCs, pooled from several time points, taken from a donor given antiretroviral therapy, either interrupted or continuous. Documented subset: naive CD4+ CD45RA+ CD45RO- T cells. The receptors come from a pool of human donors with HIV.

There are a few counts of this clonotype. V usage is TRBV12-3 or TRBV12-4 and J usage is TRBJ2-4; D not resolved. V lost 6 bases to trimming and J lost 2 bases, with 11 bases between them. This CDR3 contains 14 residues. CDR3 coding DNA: TGTGCCAGCAGCCAAATCCAGTCCAAAAACATTCAGTACTTC. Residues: CASSQIQSKNIQYF.

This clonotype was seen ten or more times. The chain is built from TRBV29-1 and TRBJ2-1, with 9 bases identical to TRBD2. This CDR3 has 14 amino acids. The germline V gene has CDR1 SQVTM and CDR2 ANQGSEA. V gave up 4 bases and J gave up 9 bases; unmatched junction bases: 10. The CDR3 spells CSVAELAGRGEQFF. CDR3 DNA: TGCAGCGTTGCGGAACTAGCGGGTAGGGGTGAGCAGTTCTTC.

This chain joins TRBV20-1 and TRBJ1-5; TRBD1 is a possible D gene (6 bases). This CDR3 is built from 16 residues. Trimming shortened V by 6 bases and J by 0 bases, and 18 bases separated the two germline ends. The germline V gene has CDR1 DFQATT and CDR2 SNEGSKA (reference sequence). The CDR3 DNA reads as TGCAGTGCAAAACCCGGGACATATTATAGCAATCAGCCCCAGCATTTT. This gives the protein CSAKPGTYYSNQPQHF.

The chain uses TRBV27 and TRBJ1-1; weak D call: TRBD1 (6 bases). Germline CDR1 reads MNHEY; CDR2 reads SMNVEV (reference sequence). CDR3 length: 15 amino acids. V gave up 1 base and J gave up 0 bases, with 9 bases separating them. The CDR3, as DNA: TGTGCCAGCAGTTTATGGGGGGGCATGAACACTGAAGCTTTCTTT. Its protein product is CASSLWGGMNTEAFF.

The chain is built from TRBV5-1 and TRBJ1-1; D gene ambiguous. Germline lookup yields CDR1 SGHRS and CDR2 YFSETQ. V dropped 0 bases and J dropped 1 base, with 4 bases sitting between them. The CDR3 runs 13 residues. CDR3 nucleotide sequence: TGCGCCAGCAGCTTGGAGTGGAACACTGAAGCTTTCTTT. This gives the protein CASSLEWNTEAFF. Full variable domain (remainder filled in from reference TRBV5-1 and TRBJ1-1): KAGVTQTPRYLIKTRGQQVTLSCSPISGHRSVSWYQQTPGQGLQFLFEYFSETQRNKGNFPGRFSGRQFSNSRSEMNVSTLELGDSALYLCASSLEWNTEAFFGQGTRLTVV.

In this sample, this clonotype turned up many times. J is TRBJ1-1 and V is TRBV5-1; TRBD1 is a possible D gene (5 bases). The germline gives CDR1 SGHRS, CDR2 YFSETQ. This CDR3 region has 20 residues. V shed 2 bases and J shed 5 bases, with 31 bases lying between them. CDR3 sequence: CASSFTLHSGTDALRTEAFF. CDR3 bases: TGCGCCAGCAGCTTTACCCTCCACTCCGGGACGGATGCCTTAAGGACTGAAGCTTTCTTT.

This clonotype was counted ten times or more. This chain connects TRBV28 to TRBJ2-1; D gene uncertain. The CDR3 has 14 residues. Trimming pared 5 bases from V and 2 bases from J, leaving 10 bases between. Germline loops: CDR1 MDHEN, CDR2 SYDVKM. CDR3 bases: TGTGCCAGCAGTCCCCGACTTACCTACAATGAGCAGTTCTTC. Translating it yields CASSPRLTYNEQFF.

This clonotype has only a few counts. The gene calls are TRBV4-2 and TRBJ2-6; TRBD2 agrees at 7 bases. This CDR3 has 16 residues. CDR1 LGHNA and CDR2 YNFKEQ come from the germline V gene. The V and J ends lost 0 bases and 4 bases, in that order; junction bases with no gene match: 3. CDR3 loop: CASSQEGGRGANVLTF. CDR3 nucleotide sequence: TGTGCCAGCAGCCAAGAGGGAGGGAGAGGGGCCAACGTCCTGACTTTC.

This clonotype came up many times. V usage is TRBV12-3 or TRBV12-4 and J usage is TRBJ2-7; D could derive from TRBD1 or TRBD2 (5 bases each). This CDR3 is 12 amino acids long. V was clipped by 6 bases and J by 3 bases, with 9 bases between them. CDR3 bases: TGTGCCAGCAGATGGGACGGCTACGAGCAGTACTTC. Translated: CASRWDGYEQYF.

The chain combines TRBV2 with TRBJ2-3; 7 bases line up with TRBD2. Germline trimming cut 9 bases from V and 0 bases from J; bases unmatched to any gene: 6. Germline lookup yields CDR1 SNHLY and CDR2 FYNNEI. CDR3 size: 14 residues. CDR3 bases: TGTGCCAGACGGGGACTACTGAGCACAGATACGCAGTATTTT. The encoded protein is CARRGLLSTDTQYF.

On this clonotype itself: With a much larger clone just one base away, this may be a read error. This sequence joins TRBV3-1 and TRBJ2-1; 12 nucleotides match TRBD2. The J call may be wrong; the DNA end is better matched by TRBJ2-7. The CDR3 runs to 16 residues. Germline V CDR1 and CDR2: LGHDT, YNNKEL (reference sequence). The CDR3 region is CASSQGLAGGSDEQYF. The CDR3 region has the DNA TGTGCCAGCAGCCAAGGCCTAGCGGGGGGGAGCGATGAGCAGTACTTC.

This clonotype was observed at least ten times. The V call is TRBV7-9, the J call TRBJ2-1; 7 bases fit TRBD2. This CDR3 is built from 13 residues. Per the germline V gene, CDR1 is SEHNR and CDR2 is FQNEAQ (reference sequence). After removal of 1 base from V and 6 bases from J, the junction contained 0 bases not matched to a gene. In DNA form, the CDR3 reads TGTGCCAGCAGCTTAGGGGGGGGCAATGAGCAGTTCTTC. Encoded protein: CASSLGGGNEQFF.

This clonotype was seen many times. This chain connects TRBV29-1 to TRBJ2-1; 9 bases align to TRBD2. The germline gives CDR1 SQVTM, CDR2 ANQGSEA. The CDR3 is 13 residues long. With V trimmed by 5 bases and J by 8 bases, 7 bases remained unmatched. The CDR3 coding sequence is TGCAGCGTTTTGCTAGCGGGGCGCGATGAGCAGTTCTTC. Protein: CSVLLAGRDEQFF.

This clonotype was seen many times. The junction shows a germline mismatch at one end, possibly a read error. CDR3 DNA: TGTGCCTGGGGCCGGGACCAAGACACCCAGTACTTT. Protein: CAWGRDQDTQYF. V gene TRBV30 combines with J gene TRBJ2-5; perhaps D is TRBD1 or TRBD2 (5 bases each). This CDR3 has 12 residues. Per the germline V gene, CDR1 is GTSNPN and CDR2 is SVGIG (reference sequence).

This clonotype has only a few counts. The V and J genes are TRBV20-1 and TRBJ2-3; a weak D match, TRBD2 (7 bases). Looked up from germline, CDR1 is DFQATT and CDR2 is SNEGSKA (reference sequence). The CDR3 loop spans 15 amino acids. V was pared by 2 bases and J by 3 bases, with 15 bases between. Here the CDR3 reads CSARKPGGSTDTQYF. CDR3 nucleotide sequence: TGCAGTGCTAGAAAACCGGGGGGCAGTACAGATACGCAGTATTTT.

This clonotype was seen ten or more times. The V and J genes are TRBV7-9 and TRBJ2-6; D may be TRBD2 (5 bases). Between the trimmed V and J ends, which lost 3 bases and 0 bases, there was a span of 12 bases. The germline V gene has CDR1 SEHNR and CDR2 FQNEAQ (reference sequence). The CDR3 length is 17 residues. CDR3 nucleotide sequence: TGTGCCAGCAGCTTCCGGACGGGGTTCTCTGGGGCCAACGTCCTGACTTTC. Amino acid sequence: CASSFRTGFSGANVLTF.

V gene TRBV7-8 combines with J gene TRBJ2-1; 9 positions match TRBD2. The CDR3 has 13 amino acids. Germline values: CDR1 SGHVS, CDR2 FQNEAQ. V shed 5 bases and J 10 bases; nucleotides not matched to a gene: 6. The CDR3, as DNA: TGTGCCAGCAGCGGAGGACTAGCGATAGAGCAGTTCTTC. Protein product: CASSGGLAIEQFF.

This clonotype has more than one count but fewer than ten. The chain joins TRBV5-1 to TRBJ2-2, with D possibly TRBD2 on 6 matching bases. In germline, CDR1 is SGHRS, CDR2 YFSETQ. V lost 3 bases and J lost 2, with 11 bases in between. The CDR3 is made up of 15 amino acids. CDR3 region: CASSSGTYNTGELFF. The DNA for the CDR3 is TGCGCCAGCAGCTCCGGGACTTATAACACCGGGGAGCTGTTTTTT. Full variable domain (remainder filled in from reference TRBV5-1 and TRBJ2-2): KAGVTQTPRYLIKTRGQQVTLSCSPISGHRSVSWYQQTPGQGLQFLFEYFSETQRNKGNFPGRFSGRQFSNSRSEMNVSTLELGDSALYLCASSSGTYNTGELFFGEGSRLTVL.

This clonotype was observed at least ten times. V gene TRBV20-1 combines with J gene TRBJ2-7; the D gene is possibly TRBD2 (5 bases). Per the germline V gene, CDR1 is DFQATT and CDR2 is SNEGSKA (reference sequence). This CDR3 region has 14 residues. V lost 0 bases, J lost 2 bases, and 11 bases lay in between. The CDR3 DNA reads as TGCAGTGCTAGAGATCCGAGGGATGCCTACGAGCAGTACTTC. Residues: CSARDPRDAYEQYF.

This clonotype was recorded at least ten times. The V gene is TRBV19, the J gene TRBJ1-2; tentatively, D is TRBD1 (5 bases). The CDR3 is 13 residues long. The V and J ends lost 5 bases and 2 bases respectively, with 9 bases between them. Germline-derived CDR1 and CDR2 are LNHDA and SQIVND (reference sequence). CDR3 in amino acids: CASSFQGNYGYTF. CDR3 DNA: TGTGCCAGTAGTTTCCAGGGAAACTATGGCTACACCTTC.

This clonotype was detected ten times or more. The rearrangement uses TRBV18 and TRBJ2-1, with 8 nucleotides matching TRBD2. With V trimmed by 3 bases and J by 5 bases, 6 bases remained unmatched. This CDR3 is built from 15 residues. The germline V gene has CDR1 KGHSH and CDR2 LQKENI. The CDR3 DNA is TGTGCCAGCTCACCGATAGCGGGGCGCCACAATGAGCAGTTCTTC. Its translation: CASSPIAGRHNEQFF.

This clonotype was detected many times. This CDR3 reads CASSSSDASGELFF. CDR3 nucleotides: TGTGCCAGCAGCTCCTCGGACGCCTCCGGGGAGCTGTTTTTT. This rearrangement joins TRBV7-7 to TRBJ2-2; the D is unclear. This CDR3 spans 14 amino acids. Germline CDR1 SSHAT, CDR2 FNYEAQ (reference sequence). V gave up 4 bases and J gave up 6 bases, with 12 bases separating them. The full variable domain, its missing parts supplied by reference TRBV7-7 and TRBJ2-2, is GAGVSQSPRYKVTKRGQDVTLRCDPISSHATLYWYQQALGQGPEFLTYFNYEAQPDKSGLPSDRFSAERPEGSISTLTIQRTEQRDSAMYRCASSSSDASGELFFGEGSRLTVL.

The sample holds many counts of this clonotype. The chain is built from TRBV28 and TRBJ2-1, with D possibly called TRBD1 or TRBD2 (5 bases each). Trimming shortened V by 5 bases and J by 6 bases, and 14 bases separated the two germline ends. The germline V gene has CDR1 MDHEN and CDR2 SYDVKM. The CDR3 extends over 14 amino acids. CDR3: CASSTGTTPNEQFF. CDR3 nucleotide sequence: TGTGCCAGCAGTACCGGGACGACCCCCAATGAGCAGTTCTTC.

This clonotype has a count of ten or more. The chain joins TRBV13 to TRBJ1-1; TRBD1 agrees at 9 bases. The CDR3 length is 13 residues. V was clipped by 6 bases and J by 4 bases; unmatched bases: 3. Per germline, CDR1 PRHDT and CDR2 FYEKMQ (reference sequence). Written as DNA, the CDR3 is TGTGCCAGCAGTCTGACAGGGGGCACTGAAGCTTTCTTT. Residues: CASSLTGGTEAFF.

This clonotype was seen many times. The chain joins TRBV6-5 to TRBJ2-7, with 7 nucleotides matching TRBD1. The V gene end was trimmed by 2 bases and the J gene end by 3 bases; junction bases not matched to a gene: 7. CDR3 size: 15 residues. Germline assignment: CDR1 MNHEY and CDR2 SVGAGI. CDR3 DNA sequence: TGTGCCAGCAGTTACGTGGCAGGGGGAAGCTACGAGCAGTACTTC. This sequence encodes CASSYVAGGSYEQYF.